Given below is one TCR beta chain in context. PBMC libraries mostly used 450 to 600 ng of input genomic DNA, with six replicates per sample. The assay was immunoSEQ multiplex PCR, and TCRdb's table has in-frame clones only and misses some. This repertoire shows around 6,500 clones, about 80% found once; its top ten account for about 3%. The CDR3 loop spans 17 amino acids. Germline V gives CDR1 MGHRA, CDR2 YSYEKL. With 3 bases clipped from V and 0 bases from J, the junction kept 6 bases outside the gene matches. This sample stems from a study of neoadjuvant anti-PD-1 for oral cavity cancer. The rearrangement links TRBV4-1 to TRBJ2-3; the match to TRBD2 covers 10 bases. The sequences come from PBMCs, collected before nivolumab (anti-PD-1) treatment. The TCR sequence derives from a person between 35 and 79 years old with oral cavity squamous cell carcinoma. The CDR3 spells CASSQTWTSGSTDTQYF. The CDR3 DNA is TGCGCCAGCAGCCAGACTTGGACTAGCGGTAGCACAGATACGCAGTATTTT.